This T cell receptor beta chain was retrieved from a study of long-term antiretroviral therapy in people with HIV. immunoSEQ v3.0 was run at survey level. TCRdb keeps only in-frame clones here, not all; method: immunoSEQ multiplex PCR. Among 30,000 to 40,000 clones listed, over 75% were seen once. Each donor had at least one pre-ART and at least two post-ART PBMC samples. The samples, holding 1-10 million cryopreserved PBMC, were thawed before DNA extraction was carried out. The V end was cut by 1 base, the J end by 0 bases, with 8 bases between. From germline, CDR1 is SGHAT and CDR2 FQNNGV. This CDR3 region has 15 residues.

This specimen was unsorted PBMCs, taken 1.5 years after starting antiretroviral therapy. The receptor comes from a man aged 18 to 35 with HIV. The chain uses TRBV11-2 and TRBJ2-3; D not certain. The CDR3 spells CASSLGAYSTDTQYF. The DNA of the CDR3 is TGTGCCAGCAGCTTAGGGGCATACAGCACAGATACGCAGTATTTT.